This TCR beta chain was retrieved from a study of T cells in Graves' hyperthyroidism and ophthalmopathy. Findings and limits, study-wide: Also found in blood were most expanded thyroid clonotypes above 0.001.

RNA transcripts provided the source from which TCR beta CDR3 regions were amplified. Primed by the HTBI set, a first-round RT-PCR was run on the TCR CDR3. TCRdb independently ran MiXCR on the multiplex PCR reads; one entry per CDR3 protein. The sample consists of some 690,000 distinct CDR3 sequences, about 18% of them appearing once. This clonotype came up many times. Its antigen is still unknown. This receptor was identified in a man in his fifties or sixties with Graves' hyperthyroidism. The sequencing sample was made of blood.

DNA of the CDR3: TGTGCCAGCAGCTTTCTTCAGGGCTTCGCAGATACGCAGTATTTT. It translates to CASSFLQGFADTQYF. V gene TRBV11-1 combines with J gene TRBJ2-3; tentatively, D is TRBD1 (5 bases). V dropped 3 bases and J dropped 4 bases, with 14 bases sitting between them. The CDR3 is 15 amino acids. Germline-derived CDR1 and CDR2 are SGHAT and FQDESV (reference sequence).